This TCR beta chain was sequenced during a study of blood T cell repertoires in COVID-19. Background on the study: T cells, B-cell-depleted T cells, or PBMCs supplied cDNA or gDNA.

This study enrolled people aged 18 to 89 from around 26 US geographic areas. The protocol was immunoSEQ multiplex PCR, while the TCRdb copy is restricted to in-frame clones and leaves out a portion. The repertoire holds about 400,000 clones, roughly 90% seen once, with just under 3% in the top ten. This CDR3 contains 13 residues. CDR1 is MRHNA and CDR2 is SNTAGT in the germline V gene. V shed 8 bases and J shed 1 base, with 12 bases lying between them. What was sequenced was PBMCs or T cells enriched from blood (not recorded which). This TCR was recovered from a woman aged 30 to 39 who had recovered from COVID-19. The chain carries TRBV6-4 and TRBJ2-7; D possibly corresponds to TRBD1 (5 bases). CDR3 in amino acids: CASLKDKSYEQYF. CDR3 in DNA: TGTGCCAGCTTAAAGGACAAATCCTACGAGCAGTACTTC.